This is a list of T cell receptor beta chains from one sample in a study of vaccination and CD4 T cells after COVID-19. TCRdb independently ran MiXCR on the PCR reads; one entry per CDR3 protein. This table holds 25,000 to 30,000 distinct CDR3 sequences, approximately 53% found once. The sample consisted of CD4+ T cells from blood, taken about 7 months after SARS-CoV-2 vaccination. The receptors stem from a human donor who had recovered from COVID-19. Each CDR3 is given with its conserved first and last residue. The D gene is left open where the match is weak. Clone size is given for some rows only: seen once, a few or many times, or a class if the clone is expanded.

cdr3_aa cdr3_nt j_call v_call clone_size d_call
CSASLGNRVLNIQYF TGCAGTGCTAGTTTGGGCAACAGGGTACTAAACATTCAGTACTTC TRBJ2-4 TRBV20-1 . .
CSAKKTGSDSYNSPLHF TGCAGTGCTAAAAAGACAGGTTCTGACTCCTATAATTCACCCCTCCACTTT TRBJ1-6 TRBV20-1 few .
CASTGQGSRGYTF TGTGCCAGCACAGGACAGGGAAGTCGTGGCTACACCTTC TRBJ1-2 TRBV5-4 . TRBD1
CASSAPERDVSSSGANVLTF TGTGCCAGCAGCGCCCCCGAAAGGGACGTTTCTAGCTCTGGGGCCAACGTCCTGACTTTC TRBJ2-6 TRBV7-9 . .
CASSLIASGYNEQFF TGTGCCAGCAGCTTAATCGCTAGCGGCTACAATGAGCAGTTCTTC TRBJ2-1 TRBV7-3 . TRBD2
CSAADRGNYGYTF TGCAGTGCGGCGGACAGGGGCAACTATGGCTACACCTTC TRBJ1-2 TRBV20-1 few TRBD1
CASSLASGSFGAGELFF . TRBJ2-2 TRBV7-2 . .
CASSFSSGGAGELFF TGTGCCAGCAGTTTTTCCTCGGGGGGAGCCGGGGAGCTGTTTTTT TRBJ2-2 TRBV27 . TRBD2
CASSWTNGGGLSETQYF TGTGCCAGCTCATGGACAAACGGGGGCGGACTATCAGAGACCCAGTACTTC TRBJ2-5 TRBV18 . .
CATSRGVFSYNEQFF TGTGCCACCAGCAGAGGAGTGTTCTCCTACAATGAGCAGTTCTTC TRBJ2-1 TRBV15 once .
CSARALTGTLSPQHF TGCAGTGCTAGAGCCCTGACAGGGACTTTGAGTCCCCAGCATTTT TRBJ1-5 TRBV20-1 . TRBD1
CSARVWASGYQETQYF TGCAGTGCTAGAGTCTGGGCTAGCGGGTACCAAGAGACCCAGTACTTC TRBJ2-5 TRBV20-1 . TRBD2
CASSLAAAGGSNSPLHF TGTGCCAGCAGCTTAGCAGCGGCAGGGGGCAGTAATTCACCCCTCCACTTT TRBJ1-6 TRBV7-9 few TRBD1
CASRRQGLYNEQFF TGTGCCAGCAGACGGCAGGGGCTGTACAATGAGCAGTTCTTC TRBJ2-1 TRBV7-8 . .
CASSLELAGDHGEQYF TGTGCCAGCAGCCTTGAACTAGCGGGAGATCACGGCGAGCAGTACTTC TRBJ2-7 TRBV7-3 once TRBD2
CASRSPTGINQPQHF TGTGCCAGCAGATCCCCGACAGGAATAAATCAGCCCCAGCATTTT TRBJ1-5 TRBV6-1 few .
CASSYELAGVRSTDTQYF TGTGCCAGCAGTTACGAACTAGCGGGAGTAAGGAGCACAGATACGCAGTATTTT TRBJ2-3 TRBV27 . TRBD2
CASSPGTAIYEQYF TGTGCCAGTAGTCCCGGGACAGCCATCTACGAGCAGTACTTC TRBJ2-7 TRBV19 few TRBD1
CASSLPPEFGIPGELFF TGTGCCAGCAGTTTACCCCCGGAGTTCGGGATCCCCGGGGAGCTGTTTTTT TRBJ2-2 TRBV27 . .
CSADRSSYNSPLHF TGCAGTGCTGACAGGAGCTCCTATAATTCACCCCTCCACTTT TRBJ1-6 TRBV20-1 . .
CASSLGTGSSYNEQFF TGTGCCAGCAGCTTAGGGACGGGTAGCTCCTACAATGAGCAGTTCTTC TRBJ2-1 TRBV7-9 . .
CSARDLGSPTEQYF TGCAGTGCTAGAGATCTCGGCAGTCCTACAGAGCAGTACTTC TRBJ2-7 TRBV20-1 few .
CASSLPGSSTDTQYF TGTGCCAGCAGCTTACCGGGTTCTAGCACAGATACGCAGTATTTT TRBJ2-3 TRBV7-2 . .
CASSSSDSHEAFF TGTGCCAGCAGCTCATCGGACAGCCATGAAGCTTTCTTT TRBJ1-1 TRBV11-3 once .
CSALRQLAGGADTQYF TGCAGTGCTTTGCGCCAATTAGCGGGAGGAGCAGATACGCAGTATTTT TRBJ2-3 TRBV20-1 . TRBD2
CASSQQGTYGYTF TGTGCCAGCAGTCAACAGGGTACCTATGGCTACACCTTC TRBJ1-2 TRBV27 . .
CASSLDGTGEANYGYTF TGTGCCAGCAGCTTAGACGGTACAGGGGAAGCGAACTATGGCTACACCTTC TRBJ1-2 TRBV7-2 . TRBD1